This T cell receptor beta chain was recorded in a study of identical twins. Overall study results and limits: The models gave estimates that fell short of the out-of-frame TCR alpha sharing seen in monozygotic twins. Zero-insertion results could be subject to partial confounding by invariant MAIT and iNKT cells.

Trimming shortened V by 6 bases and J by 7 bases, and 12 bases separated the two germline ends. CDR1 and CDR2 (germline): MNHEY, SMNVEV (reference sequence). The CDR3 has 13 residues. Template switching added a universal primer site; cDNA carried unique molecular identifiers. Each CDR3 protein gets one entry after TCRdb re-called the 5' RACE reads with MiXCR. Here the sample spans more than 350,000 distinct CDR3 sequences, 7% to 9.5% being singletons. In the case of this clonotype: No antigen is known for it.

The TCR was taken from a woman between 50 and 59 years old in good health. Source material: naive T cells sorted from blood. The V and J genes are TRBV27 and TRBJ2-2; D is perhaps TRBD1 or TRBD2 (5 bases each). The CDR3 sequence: CASRRGTFGELFF. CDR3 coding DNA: TGTGCCAGCAGGAGAGGGACCTTCGGGGAGCTGTTTTTT.